Listed here are 30 T cell receptor beta chains from one sample, sequenced in a study of shared clonotypes between healthy human individuals. Clones were read by immunoSEQ multiplex PCR, and TCRdb kept only the in-frame ones, dropping some. The table has about 820,000 clones, nearly 95% seen once. Terminally differentiated effector memory CD45RA+ cells were excluded by CCR7 positive selection of CD45RO-negative cells. Sample: naive CD8+ T cells sorted from blood. All receptors derive from a man aged 25-45 years in good health.

The V call is TRBV15, the J call TRBJ1-3; 10 nucleotides match TRBD1. Germline lookup yields CDR1 LNHNV and CDR2 YYDKDF (reference sequence). The CDR3 consists of 16 residues. The junction had 2 bases not matched to a gene; V was cut back by 0 bases and J by 3 bases. CDR3 loop: CATSREDRGIGNTIYF. DNA for the CDR3: TGTGCCACCAGCAGAGAGGACAGGGGGATTGGAAACACCATATATTTT.

DNA for the CDR3: TGTGCCAGCAGCGCCTGGGGACTAGCGGATTTGGGGAATGAGCAGTTCTTC. Its protein product is CASSAWGLADLGNEQFF. The V gene is TRBV7-2, the J gene TRBJ2-1; TRBD2 matches at 11 bases. The trim removed 5 bases at V and 7 bases at J, leaving 13 bases unmatched. CDR1 and CDR2 (germline): SGHTA, FQGNSA. The CDR3 spans 17 residues. The whole variable domain, remainder taken from reference TRBV7-2 and TRBJ2-1, is GAGVSQSPSNKVTEKGKDVELRCDPISGHTALYWYRQSLGQGLEFLIYFQGNSAPDKSGLPSDRFSAERTGGSVSTLTIQRTQQEDSAVYLCASSAWGLADLGNEQFFGPGTRLTVL.

Of note for this clone: The same CDR3 can be traced to other DNA sequences in this sample. The CDR3 is CASSQDTETQYF. For the CDR3, the DNA is TGCGCCAGCAGCCAGGACACTGAGACCCAGTACTTC. The V and J genes are TRBV4-1 and TRBJ2-5; TRBD1 is a possible D gene (5 bases). CDR3 length equals 12 residues. Trimming took 3 bases from V and 5 from J, leaving 7 bases between them. Looked up from germline, CDR1 is MGHRA and CDR2 is YSYEKL.

The V call is TRBV27, the J call TRBJ2-7; 8 nucleotides agree with TRBD2. With 6 bases clipped from V and 0 bases from J, the junction kept 10 bases outside the gene matches. This CDR3 region has 16 residues. Looked up from germline, CDR1 is MNHEY and CDR2 is SMNVEV (reference sequence). The CDR3 here is CASSPPGGLDSYEQYF. DNA of the CDR3: TGTGCCAGCAGCCCTCCGGGGGGACTAGACTCCTACGAGCAGTACTTC.

The chain links TRBV10-2 to TRBJ2-2; D perhaps matches TRBD2 (6 bases). Germline-derived CDR1 and CDR2 are WSHSY and SAAADI. Trimming shortened V by 5 bases and J by 6 bases, and 25 bases separated the two germline ends. The CDR3 contains 18 residues. The CDR3 spells CASSSRDFTPRDAGELFF. The CDR3, as DNA: TGCGCCAGCAGTTCCCGGGACTTTACCCCCCGGGACGCCGGGGAGCTGTTTTTT.

The genes are TRBV7-9 and TRBJ2-1; D might be TRBD1 or TRBD2, each matching 7 bases. The length of the CDR3 is 13 residues. Germline CDR1 is SEHNR and CDR2 is FQNEAQ (reference sequence). Deletions cut 11 bases from V and 7 bases from J, with 18 bases between. This CDR3 is CAAREGARNEQFF. The CDR3 DNA follows: TGTGCCGCCAGGGAGGGGGCGAGGAATGAGCAGTTCTTC.

The gene calls are TRBV6-5 and TRBJ1-5; possible D gene TRBD1, 5 bases. V lost 0 bases and J 4 bases, leaving 10 bases between the germline ends. This CDR3 spans 15 amino acids. Germline CDR1 is MNHEY and CDR2 is SVGAGI. CDR3 in amino acids: CASSYSSRQNQPQHF. CDR3 nucleotides: TGTGCCAGCAGTTACTCGAGTAGACAGAATCAGCCCCAGCATTTT.

J is TRBJ2-1 and V is TRBV7-8; D is uncertain. The CDR3 runs to 12 residues. Germline assignment: CDR1 SGHVS and CDR2 FQNEAQ. V lost 8 bases, J lost 5 bases, and 10 bases lay in between. The CDR3 sequence: CASLHGDNEQFF. The CDR3, as DNA: TGTGCCAGCTTACATGGTGACAATGAGCAGTTCTTC.

This clone turned up a few times. The rearrangement links TRBV20-1 to TRBJ1-4, with D possibly being TRBD1 (5 bases). The germline V gene has CDR1 DFQATT and CDR2 SNEGSKA (reference sequence). This CDR3 region has 11 residues. The CDR3 coding sequence is TGCAGCGCTCAAGGGGAAGAAAAACTGTTTTTT. It is translated as CSAQGEEKLFF.

V usage is TRBV27 and J usage is TRBJ2-3; D possibly uses TRBD1 or TRBD2 (5 bases each). Germline CDR1 MNHEY, CDR2 SMNVEV (reference sequence). The germline V and J ends were trimmed by 6 bases and 6 bases, with 25 bases remaining between them. The CDR3 length is 17 residues. DNA of the CDR3: TGTGCCAGCAGCCGACAGAGCTTTGAATTCGGAGGTGATACGCAGTATTTT. This sequence encodes CASSRQSFEFGGDTQYF.

The chain couples TRBV27 to TRBJ2-7; D is ambiguous. Trimming removed 4 bases from V and 3 bases from J, with 16 bases in between. Germline lookup yields CDR1 MNHEY and CDR2 SMNVEV (reference sequence). CDR3 length equals 15 residues. For the CDR3, the DNA is TGTGCCAGCAGTTCCCTGACAAGCAGCGTCTACGAGCAGTACTTC. It specifies CASSSLTSSVYEQYF.

As concerns this clone: The sample contains more than one DNA sequence encoding this CDR3. The chain carries TRBV6-1 and TRBJ1-5; TRBD1 matches at 9 bases. V gave up 2 bases and J gave up 6 bases; unmatched junction bases: 5. CDR3 length equals 15 residues. From germline, CDR1 is MNHNS and CDR2 SASEGT. The CDR3 protein is CASSEPTGGGQPQHF. The CDR3 DNA follows: TGTGCCAGCAGTGAACCAACAGGGGGCGGTCAGCCCCAGCATTTT.

This chain links TRBV15 with TRBJ2-1; TRBD2 is a possible D gene (6 bases). The CDR3 sequence is 13 residues long. Trimming removed 5 bases at V and 7 bases at J, with 12 bases between. CDR1 and CDR2 (germline): LNHNV, YYDKDF (reference sequence). The CDR3: CATSDRGRNEQFF. The CDR3 bases are TGTGCCACCAGCGACCGGGGGAGGAATGAGCAGTTCTTC.

V is TRBV7-2 and J is TRBJ2-4; D remains unclear. Deletions cut 7 bases from V and 0 bases from J, with 13 bases between. The CDR3 loop spans 15 amino acids. CDR1 is SGHTA, CDR2 FQGNSA, per germline. CDR3 sequence: CASNPLELAKNIQYF. In DNA form, the CDR3 reads TGTGCCAGCAACCCCTTGGAGCTAGCCAAAAACATTCAGTACTTC.

A single count supports this clone. V gene TRBV7-9 combines with J gene TRBJ2-1, with D uncertain. Trimming cost V 5 bases and J 5 bases, with 16 bases left between them. The CDR3 runs 15 residues. Germline assignment: CDR1 SEHNR and CDR2 FQNEAQ (reference sequence). CDR3 loop: CASSGLRAANNEQFF. Here the CDR3 DNA reads TGTGCCAGCAGCGGCCTTAGGGCCGCAAACAATGAGCAGTTCTTC.

V gene TRBV7-9 combines with J gene TRBJ2-7; D gene ambiguous. Trimming left V 5 bases short and J 0 bases short, with 5 bases between. The CDR3 contains 12 residues. The V gene's germline CDR1 is SEHNR and CDR2 FQNEAQ (reference sequence). Written as DNA, the CDR3 is TGTGCCAGCAGCATGGGCTCCTACGAGCAGTACTTC. Translating it yields CASSMGSYEQYF.

The rearrangement uses TRBV7-9 and TRBJ1-2, with 7 bases fitting TRBD1. In germline, CDR1 is SEHNR, CDR2 FQNEAQ (reference sequence). After removal of 4 bases from V and 4 bases from J, the junction contained 9 bases not matched to a gene. CDR3 size: 15 residues. In nucleotides, the CDR3 is TGTGCCAGCAGCTCATCGACAGGGCTAAGCTATGGCTACACCTTC. Protein sequence: CASSSSTGLSYGYTF.

The chain combines TRBV27 with TRBJ1-5; tentative D call: TRBD1 (6 bases). CDR3 length equals 15 residues. Between the trimmed V and J ends, which lost 0 bases and 6 bases, there was a span of 12 bases. Germline V CDR1 and CDR2: MNHEY, SMNVEV (reference sequence). CDR3 sequence: CASSLSPRGGQPQHF. For the CDR3, the DNA is TGTGCCAGCAGTTTATCACCGAGGGGGGGTCAGCCCCAGCATTTT.

The gene calls are TRBV10-2 and TRBJ1-1; weak D call: TRBD1 (5 bases). Trimming took 3 bases from V and 6 from J, leaving 14 bases between them. The CDR3 contains 14 residues. Germline CDR1 WSHSY, CDR2 SAAADI. This CDR3 is CASSDLGGFAEAFF. The CDR3 DNA is TGCGCCAGCAGTGACCTCGGGGGGTTCGCTGAAGCTTTCTTT.

The rearrangement joins TRBV28 to TRBJ2-7; no definite D call. Germline V gives CDR1 MDHEN, CDR2 SYDVKM. Trimming took off 1 base at V and 3 bases at J, with 16 bases between the two ends. CDR3 length: 16 residues. As DNA, the CDR3 is TGTGCCAGCAGTTTATTCAGGTTAAGAAGAGTCTACGAGCAGTACTTC. Its translation: CASSLFRLRRVYEQYF.

The chain uses TRBV27 and TRBJ2-7; 11 bases are a match to TRBD2. Per germline, CDR1 MNHEY and CDR2 SMNVEV (reference sequence). The CDR3 sequence is 14 residues long. The trim removed 4 bases at V and 4 bases at J, leaving 3 bases unmatched. For the CDR3, the DNA is TGTGCCAGCAGTTCGGGACTAGCGGTATACGAGCAGTACTTC. This encodes CASSSGLAVYEQYF.

The rearrangement uses TRBV12-5 and TRBJ1-1; D is unclear. Germline-derived CDR1 and CDR2 are LGHNT and FRNRAP. CDR3 length: 11 residues. The V end lost 6 bases, the J end lost 2 bases, and 4 bases lay between the germline ends. The CDR3 region is CASGANTEAFF. The CDR3 bases are TGTGCTAGTGGGGCCAACACTGAAGCTTTCTTT. Variable domain in full (rest from reference TRBV12-5 and TRBJ1-1): DARVTQTPRHKVTEMGQEVTMRCQPILGHNTVFWYRQTMMQGLELLAYFRNRAPLDDSGMPKDRFSAEMPDATLATLKIQPSEPRDSAVYFCASGANTEAFFGQGTRLTVV.

This clone was picked up one time. The chain uses TRBV30 and TRBJ1-2; a weak D match, TRBD1 (5 bases). Germline values: CDR1 GTSNPN, CDR2 SVGIG (reference sequence). This CDR3 comprises 16 residues. V dropped 1 base and J dropped 5 bases, with 20 bases sitting between them. This CDR3 is CAWSEGRAGRGYGYTF. The CDR3 DNA is TGTGCCTGGAGTGAGGGTCGGGCAGGGAGGGGTTATGGCTACACCTTC.

The chain couples TRBV4-1 to TRBJ2-5; no clear D gene. V was trimmed by 1 base and J by 5 bases, leaving 17 bases between them. The CDR3 has 16 amino acids. CDR1 is MGHRA and CDR2 is YSYEKL in the germline V gene. CDR3 residues: CASSQVGPLTGETQYF. In DNA, the CDR3 is TGCGCCAGCAGCCAAGTAGGACCGTTGACGGGTGAGACCCAGTACTTC.

The CDR3 DNA sequence: TGTGCCAGCAGCTTAAATCTGGAGCGGGACCAGCAGTTCTTC. As protein: CASSLNLERDQQFF. The rearrangement joins TRBV7-9 to TRBJ2-1; 7 bases are a match to TRBD2. CDR1 and CDR2 (germline): SEHNR, FQNEAQ (reference sequence). The J segment lost 11 bases and the V segment lost 2 bases, leaving 9 bases of the junction unmatched. This CDR3 spans 14 amino acids.

The rearrangement joins TRBV25-1 to TRBJ1-1; D is ambiguous. The V gene's germline CDR1 is MGHDK and CDR2 SYGVNS. V lost 1 base to trimming and J lost 1 base, with 10 bases between them. The CDR3 loop spans 15 amino acids. CDR3 sequence: CASSELRAANTEAFF. DNA for the CDR3: TGTGCCAGCAGTGAATTAAGGGCGGCGAACACTGAAGCTTTCTTT.

This sequence joins TRBV7-2 and TRBJ2-7, with TRBD1 matching 8 bases. Trimming at V came to 2 bases and at J to 3 bases, leaving 3 bases not matched to a gene. The CDR3 is made up of 14 amino acids. The germline V gene has CDR1 SGHTA and CDR2 FQGNSA. CDR3 in amino acids: CASSLQGAGYEQYF. DNA for the CDR3: TGTGCCAGCAGCTTACAGGGGGCAGGCTACGAGCAGTACTTC.

The J gene is TRBJ2-1, the V gene TRBV10-3; 8 bases align to TRBD1. The V gene end was trimmed by 4 bases and the J gene end by 13 bases; junction bases not matched to a gene: 9. The V gene's germline CDR1 is ENHRY and CDR2 SYGVKD. The CDR3 extends over 13 amino acids. CDR3: CAISGGQAPSQFF. The CDR3 nucleotides are TGTGCCATCAGTGGGGGACAGGCCCCGTCCCAGTTCTTC.

This chain joins TRBV6-1 and TRBJ2-7; tentatively, D is TRBD1 or TRBD2 (5 bases each). Germline V gene sequence: CDR1 MNHNS, CDR2 SASEGT. The CDR3 has 15 residues. Trimming left V 5 bases short and J 1 base short, with 15 bases between. CDR3 DNA: TGTGCCAGCAGTCCCCCCCGGGACGGATCCTACGAGCAGTACTTC. The encoded protein is CASSPPRDGSYEQYF.

The rearrangement links TRBV6-5 to TRBJ2-2, with TRBD2 matching over 10 bases. CDR3 length equals 15 residues. V gave up 2 bases and J gave up 7 bases; unmatched junction bases: 4. Germline CDR1 is MNHEY and CDR2 is SVGAGI. DNA for the CDR3: TGTGCCAGCAGTTACCTCACTAGCGGGAACGGGGAGCTGTTTTTT. This gives the protein CASSYLTSGNGELFF.